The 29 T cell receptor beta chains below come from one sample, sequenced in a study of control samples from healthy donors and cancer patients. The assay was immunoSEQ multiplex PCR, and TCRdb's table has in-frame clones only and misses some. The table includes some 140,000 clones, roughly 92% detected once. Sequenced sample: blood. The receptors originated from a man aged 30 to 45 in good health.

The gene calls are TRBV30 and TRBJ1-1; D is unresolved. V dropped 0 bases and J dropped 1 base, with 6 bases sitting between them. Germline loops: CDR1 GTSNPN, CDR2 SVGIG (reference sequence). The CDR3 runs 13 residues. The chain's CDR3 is CAWSVSTNTEAFF. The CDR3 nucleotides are TGTGCCTGGAGTGTAAGCACGAACACTGAAGCTTTCTTT.

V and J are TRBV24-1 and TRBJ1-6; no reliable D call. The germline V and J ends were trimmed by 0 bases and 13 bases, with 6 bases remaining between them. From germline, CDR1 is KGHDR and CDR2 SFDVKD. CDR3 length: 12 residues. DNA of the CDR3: TGTGCCACCAGTGATTTGCGTGGTCCCCTCCACTTT. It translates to CATSDLRGPLHF.

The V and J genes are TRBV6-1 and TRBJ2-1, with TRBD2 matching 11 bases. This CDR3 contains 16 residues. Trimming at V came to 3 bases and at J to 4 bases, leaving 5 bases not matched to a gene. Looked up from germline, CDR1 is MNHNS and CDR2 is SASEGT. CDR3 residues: CASSETGLAGYNEQFF. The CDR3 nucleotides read TGTGCCAGCAGTGAGACAGGACTAGCGGGTTACAATGAGCAGTTCTTC.

DNA of the CDR3: TGCGCCAGCAGCCAAGGGTCGTGGTGGGACAGGGGACCTCATGGCTACACCTTC. Translation: CASSQGSWWDRGPHGYTF. The chain links TRBV4-1 to TRBJ1-2, with 10 positions matching TRBD1. The CDR3 runs to 18 residues. Germline CDR1 is MGHRA and CDR2 is YSYEKL. V lost 1 base to trimming and J lost 6 bases; unmatched junction nucleotides: 14.

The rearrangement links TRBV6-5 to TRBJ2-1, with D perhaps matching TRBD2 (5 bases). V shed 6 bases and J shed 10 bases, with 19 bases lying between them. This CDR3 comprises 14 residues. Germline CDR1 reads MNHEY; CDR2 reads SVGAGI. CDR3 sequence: CASSQSTNQNEQFF. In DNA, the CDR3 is TGTGCCAGCAGCCAATCGACTAACCAGAACGAGCAGTTCTTC.

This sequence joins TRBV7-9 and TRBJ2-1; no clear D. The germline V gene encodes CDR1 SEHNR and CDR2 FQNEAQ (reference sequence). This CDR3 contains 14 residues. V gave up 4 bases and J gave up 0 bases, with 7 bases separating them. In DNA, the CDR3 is TGTGCCAGCAGCTCACAAAGCTCCTACAATGAGCAGTTCTTC. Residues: CASSSQSSYNEQFF.

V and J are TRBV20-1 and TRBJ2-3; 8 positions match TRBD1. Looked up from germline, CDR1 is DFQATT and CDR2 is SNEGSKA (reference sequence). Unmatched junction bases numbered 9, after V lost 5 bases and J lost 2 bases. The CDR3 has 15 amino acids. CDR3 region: CSAGGSGGITDTQYF. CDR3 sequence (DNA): TGCAGTGCTGGTGGATCAGGGGGCATCACAGATACGCAGTATTTT.

The CDR3 sequence: CASSLGGVTGANVLTF. In DNA, the CDR3 is TGTGCCAGCAGTTTGGGGGGTGTTACTGGGGCCAACGTCCTGACTTTC. The chain uses TRBV28 and TRBJ2-6; D perhaps matches TRBD2 (6 bases). Trimming stripped 3 bases from V and 2 bases from J, with 11 bases between. Germline lookup yields CDR1 MDHEN and CDR2 SYDVKM. This CDR3 region has 16 residues. The entire variable domain, with the rest obtained from reference TRBV28 and TRBJ2-6, is as follows: DVKVTQSSRYLVKRTGEKVFLECVQDMDHENMFWYRQDPGLGLRLIYFSYDVKMKEKGDIPEGYSVSREKKERFSLILESASTNQTSMYLCASSLGGVTGANVLTFGAGSRLTVL.

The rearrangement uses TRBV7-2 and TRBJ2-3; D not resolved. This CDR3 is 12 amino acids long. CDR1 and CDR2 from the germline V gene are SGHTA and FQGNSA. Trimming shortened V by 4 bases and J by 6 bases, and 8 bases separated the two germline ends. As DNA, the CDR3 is TGTGCCAGCAGCTCTCTAGGTGATACGCAGTATTTT. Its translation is CASSSLGDTQYF.

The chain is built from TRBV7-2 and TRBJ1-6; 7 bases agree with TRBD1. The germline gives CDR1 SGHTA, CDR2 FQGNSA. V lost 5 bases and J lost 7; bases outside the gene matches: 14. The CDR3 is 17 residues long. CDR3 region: CASSLWAGGTGNSPLHF. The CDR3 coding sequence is TGTGCCAGCAGCCTCTGGGCAGGGGGTACGGGGAATTCACCCCTCCACTTT.

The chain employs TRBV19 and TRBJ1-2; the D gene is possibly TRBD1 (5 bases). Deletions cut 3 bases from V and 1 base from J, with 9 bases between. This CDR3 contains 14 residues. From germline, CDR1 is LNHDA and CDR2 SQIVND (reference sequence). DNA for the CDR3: TGTGCCAGTAGTATCGGCAGGGTTAACTATGGCTACACCTTC. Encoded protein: CASSIGRVNYGYTF.

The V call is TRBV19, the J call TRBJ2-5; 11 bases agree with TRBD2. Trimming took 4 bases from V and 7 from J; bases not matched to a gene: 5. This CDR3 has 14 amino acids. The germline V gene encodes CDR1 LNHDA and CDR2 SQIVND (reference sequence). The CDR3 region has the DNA TGTGCCAGTAGTAAAACTAGCGGGAGTGGGACCCAGTACTTC. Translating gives CASSKTSGSGTQYF.

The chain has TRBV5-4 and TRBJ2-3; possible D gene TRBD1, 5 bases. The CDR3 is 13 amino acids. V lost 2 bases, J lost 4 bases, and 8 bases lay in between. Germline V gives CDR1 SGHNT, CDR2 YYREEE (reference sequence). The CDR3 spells CASSFSGPDTQYF. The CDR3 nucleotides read TGTGCCAGCAGCTTTTCAGGGCCAGATACGCAGTATTTT.

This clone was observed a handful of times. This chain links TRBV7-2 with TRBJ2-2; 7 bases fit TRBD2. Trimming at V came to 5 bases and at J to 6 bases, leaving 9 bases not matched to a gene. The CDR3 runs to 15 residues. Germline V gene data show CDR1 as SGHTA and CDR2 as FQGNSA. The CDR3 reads CASSTKGLGAGELFF. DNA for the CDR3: TGTGCCAGCAGCACTAAAGGACTAGGGGCCGGGGAGCTGTTTTTT. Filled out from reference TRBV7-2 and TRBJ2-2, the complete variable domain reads GAGVSQSPSNKVTEKGKDVELRCDPISGHTALYWYRQSLGQGLEFLIYFQGNSAPDKSGLPSDRFSAERTGGSVSTLTIQRTQQEDSAVYLCASSTKGLGAGELFFGEGSRLTVL.

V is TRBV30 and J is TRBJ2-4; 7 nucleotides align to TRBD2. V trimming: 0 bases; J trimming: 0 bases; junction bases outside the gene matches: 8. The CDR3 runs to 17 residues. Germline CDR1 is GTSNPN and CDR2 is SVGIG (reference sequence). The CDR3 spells CAWSVRGGSLAKNIQYF. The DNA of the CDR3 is TGTGCCTGGAGTGTACGCGGGGGATCGCTAGCCAAAAACATTCAGTACTTC.

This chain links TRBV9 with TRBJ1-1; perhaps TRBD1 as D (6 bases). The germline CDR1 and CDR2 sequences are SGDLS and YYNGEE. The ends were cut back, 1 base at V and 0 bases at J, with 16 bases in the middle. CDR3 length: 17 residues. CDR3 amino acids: CASSVRPGEPMNTEAFF. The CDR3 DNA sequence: TGTGCCAGCAGCGTACGCCCAGGGGAGCCGATGAACACTGAAGCTTTCTTT.

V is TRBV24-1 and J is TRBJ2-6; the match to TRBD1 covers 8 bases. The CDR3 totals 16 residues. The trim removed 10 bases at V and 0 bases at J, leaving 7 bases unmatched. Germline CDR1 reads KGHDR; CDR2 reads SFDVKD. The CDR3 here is CATAGGPSSGANVLTF. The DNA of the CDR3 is TGTGCCACTGCAGGGGGCCCGAGCTCTGGGGCCAACGTCCTGACTTTC.

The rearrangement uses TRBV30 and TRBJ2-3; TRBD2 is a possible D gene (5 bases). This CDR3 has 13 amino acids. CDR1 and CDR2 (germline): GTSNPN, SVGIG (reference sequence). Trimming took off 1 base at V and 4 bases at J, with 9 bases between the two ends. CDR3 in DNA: TGTGCCTGGAGTGGGACTGGGGCAGATACGCAGTATTTT. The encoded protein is CAWSGTGADTQYF.

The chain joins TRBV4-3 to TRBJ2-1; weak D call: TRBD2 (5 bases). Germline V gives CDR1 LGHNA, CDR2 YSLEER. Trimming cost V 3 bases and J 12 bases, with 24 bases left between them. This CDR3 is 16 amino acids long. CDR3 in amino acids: CASSQDTGAGGELQFF. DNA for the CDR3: TGCGCCAGCAGCCAGGATACCGGAGCCGGAGGCGAATTGCAGTTCTTC.

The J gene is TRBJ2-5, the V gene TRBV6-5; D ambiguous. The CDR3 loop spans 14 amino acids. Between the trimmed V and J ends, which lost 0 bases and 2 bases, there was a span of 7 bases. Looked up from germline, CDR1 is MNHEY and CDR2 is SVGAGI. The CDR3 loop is CASSYSRSQETQYF. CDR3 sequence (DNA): TGTGCCAGCAGTTACTCGAGGAGTCAAGAGACCCAGTACTTC.

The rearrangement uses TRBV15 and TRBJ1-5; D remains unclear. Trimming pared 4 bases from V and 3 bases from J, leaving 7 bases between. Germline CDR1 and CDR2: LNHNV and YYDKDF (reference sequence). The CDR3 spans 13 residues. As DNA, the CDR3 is TGTGCCACCAGCACCATTTACAATCAGCCCCAGCATTTT. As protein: CATSTIYNQPQHF.

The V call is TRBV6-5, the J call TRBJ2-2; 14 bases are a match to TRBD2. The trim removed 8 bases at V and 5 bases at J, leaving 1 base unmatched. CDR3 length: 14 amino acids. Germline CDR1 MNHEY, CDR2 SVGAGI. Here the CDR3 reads CASGTSGSTGELFF. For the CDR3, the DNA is TGTGCCAGCGGGACTAGCGGGAGTACCGGGGAGCTGTTTTTT.

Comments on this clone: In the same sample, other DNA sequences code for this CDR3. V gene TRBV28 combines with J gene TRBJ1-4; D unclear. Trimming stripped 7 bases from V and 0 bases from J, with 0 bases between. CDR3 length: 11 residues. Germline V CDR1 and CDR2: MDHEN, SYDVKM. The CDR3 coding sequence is TGTGCCAGCACAACTAATGAAAAACTGTTTTTT. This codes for CASTTNEKLFF.

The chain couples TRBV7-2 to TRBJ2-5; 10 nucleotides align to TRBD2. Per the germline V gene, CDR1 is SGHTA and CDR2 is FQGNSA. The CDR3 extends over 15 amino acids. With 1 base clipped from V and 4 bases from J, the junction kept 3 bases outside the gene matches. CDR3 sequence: CASSLDLAGGETQYF. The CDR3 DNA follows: TGTGCCAGCAGCTTAGATTTAGCGGGAGGAGAGACCCAGTACTTC.

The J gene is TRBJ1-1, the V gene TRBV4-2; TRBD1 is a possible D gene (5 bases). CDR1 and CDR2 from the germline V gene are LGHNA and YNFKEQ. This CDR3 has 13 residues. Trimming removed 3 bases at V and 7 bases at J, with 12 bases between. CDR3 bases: TGTGCCAGCAGCCAGAGAACAGACAGTGAAGCTTTCTTT. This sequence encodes CASSQRTDSEAFF.

DNA for the CDR3: TGTGCCAGCAGCTCCGAGGGACAGAGGGGCAATCAGCCCCAGCATTTT. Translated, it gives CASSSEGQRGNQPQHF. This chain uses TRBV7-2 with TRBJ1-5; 7 bases are shared with TRBD1. The CDR3 loop spans 16 amino acids. The V segment lost 4 bases and the J segment 2 bases; nucleotides outside the gene matches: 8. The germline CDR1 and CDR2 sequences are SGHTA and FQGNSA.

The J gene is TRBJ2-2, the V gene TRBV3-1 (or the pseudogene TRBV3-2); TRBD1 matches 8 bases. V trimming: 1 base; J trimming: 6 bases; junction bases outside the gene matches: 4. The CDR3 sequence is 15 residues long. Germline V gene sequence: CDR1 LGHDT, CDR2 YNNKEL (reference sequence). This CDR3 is CASSQGTGISGELFF. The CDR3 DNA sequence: TGTGCCAGCAGCCAAGGGACAGGGATTTCCGGGGAGCTGTTTTTT.

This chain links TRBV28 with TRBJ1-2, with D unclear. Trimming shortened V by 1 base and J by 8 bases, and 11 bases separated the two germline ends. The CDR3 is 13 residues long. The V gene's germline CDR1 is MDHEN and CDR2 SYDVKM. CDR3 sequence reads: CASSLFPLWGYTF. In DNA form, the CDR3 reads TGTGCCAGCAGTTTATTTCCACTATGGGGCTACACCTTC.

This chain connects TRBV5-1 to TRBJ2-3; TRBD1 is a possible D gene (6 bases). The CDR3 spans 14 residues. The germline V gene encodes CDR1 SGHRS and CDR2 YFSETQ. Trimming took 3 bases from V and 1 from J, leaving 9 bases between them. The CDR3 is CASSSGQRTDTQYF. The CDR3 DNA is TGCGCCAGCAGCTCAGGACAGCGCACAGATACGCAGTATTTT.